These 28 T cell receptor beta chains were sequenced from one sample in a study of blood T cell repertoires in COVID-19. The table came from immunoSEQ multiplex PCR; TCRdb's copy has only in-frame clones and leaves some out. The sample includes about 140,000 clones, about four fifths of them seen just once. Sample: peripheral blood. These receptors were collected from a woman aged 60-75 years with acute or convalescent COVID-19.

The rearrangement links TRBV11-1 to TRBJ2-1, with a tentative D call TRBD2 (5 bases). The germline V gene encodes CDR1 SGHAT and CDR2 FQDESV (reference sequence). Trimming took 0 bases from V and 8 from J, leaving 8 bases between them. This CDR3 has 13 amino acids. CDR3 sequence reads: CASSLAGAHEQFF. The CDR3 nucleotides are TGTGCCAGCAGCTTAGCGGGAGCACATGAGCAGTTCTTC. Full variable domain (remainder filled in from reference TRBV11-1 and TRBJ2-1): EAEVAQSPRYKITEKSQAVAFWCDPISGHATLYWYRQILGQGPELLVQFQDESVVDDSQLPKDRFSAERLKGVDSTLKIQPAELGDSAMYLCASSLAGAHEQFFGPGTRLTVL.

This chain links TRBV7-8 with TRBJ2-1; 7 nucleotides match TRBD1. CDR1 and CDR2 from the germline V gene are SGHVS and FQNEAQ. CDR3 length: 14 residues. V trimming: 5 bases; J trimming: 6 bases; junction bases outside the gene matches: 7. CDR3 residues: CASSRGQYSNEQFF. CDR3 bases: TGTGCCAGCAGCAGGGGACAGTACAGCAATGAGCAGTTCTTC.

There are a few counts of this clone. The V and J genes are TRBV5-1 and TRBJ2-7; D might be TRBD2 (6 bases). The V end lost 5 bases, the J end lost 0 bases, and 12 bases lay between the germline ends. The germline V gene has CDR1 SGHRS and CDR2 YFSETQ. The CDR3 totals 14 residues. CDR3 region: CASSIRGTSYEQYF. CDR3 bases: TGCGCCAGCAGTATTCGCGGGACCTCCTACGAGCAGTACTTC.

The V call is TRBV4-3, the J call TRBJ2-7, with TRBD1 matching over 8 bases. CDR1 LGHNA and CDR2 YSLEER come from the germline V gene. There are 14 residues in the CDR3. V gave up 3 bases and J gave up 0 bases; unmatched junction bases: 1. CDR3 DNA sequence: TGCGCCAGCAGCCACACAGGGGGCTCCTACGAGCAGTACTTC. Its translation is CASSHTGGSYEQYF.

This chain joins TRBV4-1 and TRBJ1-5; D gene unclear. CDR1 MGHRA and CDR2 YSYEKL come from the germline V gene. V gave up 3 bases and J gave up 3 bases, with 9 bases separating them. This CDR3 is built from 14 residues. This CDR3 is CASSQEQYNQPQHF. In DNA form, the CDR3 reads TGCGCCAGCAGCCAGGAACAGTACAATCAGCCCCAGCATTTT.

V usage is TRBV28 and J usage is TRBJ2-3, with a possible D match to TRBD2 (6 bases). The V gene lost 2 bases and the J gene lost 2 bases, with 11 bases spanning the gap. CDR3 size: 15 residues. Germline lookup yields CDR1 MDHEN and CDR2 SYDVKM. The CDR3 region is CASSLGRDFTDTQYF. The CDR3 DNA follows: TGTGCCAGCAGTTTAGGACGGGACTTCACAGATACGCAGTATTTT.

V is TRBV20-1 and J is TRBJ2-1; D perhaps matches TRBD2 (6 bases). This CDR3 has 13 amino acids. V shed 3 bases and J shed 6 bases, with 12 bases lying between them. Germline CDR1 reads DFQATT; CDR2 reads SNEGSKA (reference sequence). The CDR3 reads CSASSSEVNEQFF. The DNA for the CDR3 is TGCAGTGCTAGTTCTAGCGAGGTCAATGAGCAGTTCTTC.

This sequence joins TRBV12-3 or TRBV12-4 and TRBJ2-1; D not resolved. CDR3 length: 12 amino acids. V lost 1 base and J lost 6, with 4 bases in between. Here the CDR3 reads CASSLVSNEQFF. CDR3 bases: TGTGCCAGCAGTTTAGTATCCAATGAGCAGTTCTTC.

The chain combines TRBV4-1 with TRBJ2-7; 9 nucleotides match TRBD1. The CDR3 consists of 14 residues. With V trimmed by 1 base and J by 5 bases, 3 bases remained unmatched. The germline V gene encodes CDR1 MGHRA and CDR2 YSYEKL. The CDR3 region has the DNA TGCGCCAGCAGCCAAGGGCGGGACAGGGACGAGCAGTACTTC. This translates into CASSQGRDRDEQYF.

The chain couples TRBV24-1 to TRBJ2-1; 9 bases line up with TRBD2. Germline-derived CDR1 and CDR2 are KGHDR and SFDVKD. Trimming cost V 9 bases and J 10 bases; bases outside gene matches: 15. This CDR3 has 15 amino acids. CDR3 sequence (DNA): TGTGCCACCGGGTGGGCTAGCGGGACAGCAGGGGAGCAGTTCTTC. This encodes CATGWASGTAGEQFF.

This clone has just a few counts. The chain recombines TRBV10-3 with TRBJ2-3; a possible D gene is TRBD1 (6 bases). This CDR3 spans 14 amino acids. Germline V lookup: CDR1 ENHRY, CDR2 SYGVKD. V was shortened by 8 bases and J by 7 bases, with 19 bases between the two germline ends. The CDR3 loop reads CAIRNGQMGNTQYF. CDR3 DNA: TGTGCCATCCGGAACGGACAGATGGGGAATACGCAGTATTTT.

The chain links TRBV4-1 to TRBJ1-6; 7 nucleotides match TRBD1. Germline lookup yields CDR1 MGHRA and CDR2 YSYEKL. The CDR3 covers 16 residues. J gave up 10 bases and V 5 bases, and 14 bases lay outside the gene matches. The CDR3 sequence is CASSTYRGRERSPLHF. CDR3 DNA: TGCGCCAGCAGCACATACAGGGGCCGGGAGCGGTCACCCCTCCACTTT.

The chain couples TRBV11-1 to TRBJ1-2; a weak D match, TRBD1 (6 bases). This CDR3 has 15 residues. Looked up from germline, CDR1 is SGHAT and CDR2 is FQDESV (reference sequence). The V and J ends lost 6 bases and 4 bases respectively, with 18 bases between them. The CDR3 here is CASSPLETGTYGYTF. The CDR3 nucleotides are TGTGCCAGCAGTCCTCTTGAGACAGGAACCTATGGCTACACCTTC.

CDR3 amino acids: CASSLMAGAYNEQFF. In nucleotides, the CDR3 is TGTGCCAGCAGCTTAATGGCGGGAGCCTACAATGAGCAGTTCTTC. V is TRBV11-2 and J is TRBJ2-1; 7 bases are a match to TRBD2. This CDR3 has 15 amino acids. Trimming cost V 2 bases and J 2 bases; bases outside gene matches: 3. The germline V gene has CDR1 SGHAT and CDR2 FQNNGV. Combining the CDR3 with reference TRBV11-2 and TRBJ2-1 gives the whole variable domain EAGVAQSPRYKIIEKRQSVAFWCNPISGHATLYWYQQILGQGPKLLIQFQNNGVVDDSQLPKDRFSAERLKGVDSTLKIQPAKLEDSAVYLCASSLMAGAYNEQFFGPGTRLTVL.

The chain uses TRBV7-2 and TRBJ2-3, with a weak D call TRBD1 (5 bases). Trimming took 0 bases from V and 3 from J, leaving 10 bases between them. Germline CDR1 SGHTA, CDR2 FQGNSA. This CDR3 comprises 15 residues. The CDR3 DNA reads TGTGCCAGCAGCTTAGCTCCAGGGAAGACAGATACGCAGTATTTT. Amino acids: CASSLAPGKTDTQYF.

The genes are TRBV30 and TRBJ2-3; no clear D gene. This CDR3 has 14 amino acids. Germline CDR1 is GTSNPN and CDR2 is SVGIG (reference sequence). V lost 3 bases to trimming and J lost 2 bases, with 12 bases between them. This CDR3 is CAWSATANTDTQYF. CDR3 bases: TGTGCCTGGAGCGCCACCGCTAACACAGATACGCAGTATTTT.

The chain joins TRBV4-2 to TRBJ2-1; TRBD2 matches 9 bases. CDR1 and CDR2 from the germline V gene are LGHNA and YNFKEQ. The CDR3 runs 17 residues. Trimming took 0 bases from V and 0 from J; bases not matched to a gene: 3. CDR3 in DNA: TGTGCCAGCAGCCAAGAGATTAGCGGGGGCTCCTACAATGAGCAGTTCTTC. Protein product: CASSQEISGGSYNEQFF.

This chain joins TRBV18 and TRBJ1-5, with no clear D. Per germline, CDR1 KGHSH and CDR2 LQKENI. This CDR3 is 14 amino acids long. V lost 3 bases and J lost 9, with 15 bases in between. The CDR3 here is CASSPETSRGPQHF. CDR3 nucleotide sequence: TGTGCCAGCTCACCGGAGACCTCCCGGGGGCCCCAGCATTTT.

This chain uses TRBV24-1 with TRBJ1-2, with 7 bases lining up with TRBD1. The CDR3 is 12 residues long. V shed 5 bases, J shed 4 bases, and the junction held 0 bases outside the gene matches. Germline-derived CDR1 and CDR2 are KGHDR and SFDVKD. The CDR3 DNA follows: TGTGCCACCAGTGGGACAGGCTATGGCTACACCTTC. Translated: CATSGTGYGYTF.

The V call is TRBV24-1, the J call TRBJ2-1, with D maybe TRBD1 (5 bases). Germline lookup yields CDR1 KGHDR and CDR2 SFDVKD. This CDR3 contains 14 residues. V lost 5 bases and J 5 bases, leaving 12 bases between the germline ends. CDR3 coding DNA: TGTGCCACCAGTGGGCAGACCAGGGACAATGAGCAGTTCTTC. Translating it yields CATSGQTRDNEQFF.

This rearrangement joins TRBV10-3 to TRBJ1-2, with D perhaps TRBD1 (6 bases). This CDR3 has 15 amino acids. CDR1 and CDR2 (germline): ENHRY, SYGVKD. Deletions cut 3 bases from V and 1 base from J, with 12 bases between. The CDR3 loop is CAISDGQLYNYGYTF. CDR3 DNA sequence: TGTGCCATCAGTGACGGACAGCTGTATAACTATGGCTACACCTTC.

This rearrangement joins TRBV9 to TRBJ2-1, with no clear D. The CDR3 contains 14 residues. In germline, CDR1 is SGDLS, CDR2 YYNGEE. V lost 4 bases and J 4 bases, leaving 12 bases between the germline ends. This CDR3 reads CASSPGSEYNEQFF. CDR3 bases: TGTGCCAGCAGCCCCGGGTCCGAGTACAATGAGCAGTTCTTC.

The V gene is TRBV5-1, the J gene TRBJ2-7, with D possibly being TRBD1 (6 bases). Between the trimmed V and J ends, which lost 5 bases and 3 bases, there was a span of 15 bases. CDR3 length equals 14 residues. CDR1 and CDR2 from the germline V gene are SGHRS and YFSETQ. Written as DNA, the CDR3 is TGCGCCAGCAGTTCGCAACAGGGCCGCTACGAGCAGTACTTC. Residues: CASSSQQGRYEQYF.

V gene TRBV11-3 combines with J gene TRBJ1-1; D unclear. V was pared by 5 bases and J by 7 bases, with 14 bases between. The CDR3 covers 13 residues. Per the germline V gene, CDR1 is SGHNT and CDR2 is YENEEA. This CDR3 reads CASSPTVKDEAFF. CDR3 nucleotide sequence: TGTGCCAGCAGCCCGACTGTCAAGGATGAAGCTTTCTTT.

The rearrangement uses TRBV7-9 and TRBJ2-3, with D possibly matching TRBD2 (5 bases). Germline V gene sequence: CDR1 SEHNR, CDR2 FQNEAQ (reference sequence). Deletions cut 8 bases from V and 4 bases from J, with 25 bases between. The CDR3 totals 17 residues. CDR3 amino acids: CASLASSVPLVADTQYF. CDR3 in DNA: TGTGCCAGCCTAGCTAGCAGCGTCCCCTTGGTCGCAGATACGCAGTATTTT. Based on the CDR3 plus reference TRBV7-9 and TRBJ2-3, the full variable domain is DTGVSQNPRHKITKRGQNVTFRCDPISEHNRLYWYRQTLGQGPEFLTYFQNEAQLEKSRLLSDRFSAERPKGSFSTLEIQRTEQGDSAMYLCASLASSVPLVADTQYFGPGTRLTVL.

This rearrangement joins TRBV19 to TRBJ1-1; D unclear. Looked up from germline, CDR1 is LNHDA and CDR2 is SQIVND (reference sequence). V was pared by 4 bases and J by 1 base, with 7 bases between. The CDR3 is made up of 13 amino acids. CDR3 in amino acids: CASSSTANTEAFF. CDR3 nucleotide sequence: TGTGCCAGTAGTAGTACAGCGAACACTGAAGCTTTCTTT.

This clone has just a few counts. V is TRBV16 and J is TRBJ1-1; 10 positions agree with TRBD1. The V segment lost 5 bases and the J segment 4 bases; nucleotides outside the gene matches: 13. The germline CDR1 and CDR2 sequences are KGHSY and FQNENV. The CDR3 has 17 residues. The CDR3 coding sequence is TGTGCCAGCAGCTATACTACGACAGGGGGCACGAGCACTGAAGCTTTCTTT. Encoded protein: CASSYTTTGGTSTEAFF.

This clone has more than one count but fewer than ten. This sample includes further DNA sequences coding for the same CDR3. The chain uses TRBV19 and TRBJ1-1; D is undetermined. The CDR3 consists of 13 residues. Trimming pared 3 bases from V and 0 bases from J, leaving 5 bases between. CDR1 and CDR2 from the germline V gene are LNHDA and SQIVND (reference sequence). The CDR3 spells CASSISVNTEAFF. CDR3 coding DNA: TGTGCCAGTAGTATTAGCGTGAACACTGAAGCTTTCTTT.